These 29 T cell receptor beta chains came from one sample sequenced in a study of CD8+ T cells in alopecia areata. Once RNA had been extracted, it was reverse transcribed into cDNA to act as the sequencing template. Sequencing was performed with immunoSEQ multiplex PCR; in TCRdb, only in-frame clones are kept and a portion is missing. The sample carries roughly 150,000 clones, 62% recorded once. The sample consisted of CD8+ T cells sorted from blood. The receptors were sampled from a human donor in good health.

This clone was observed a few times. The rearrangement uses TRBV18 and TRBJ2-5; 10 nucleotides align to TRBD2. The V gene end was trimmed by 3 bases and the J gene end by 2 bases; junction bases not matched to a gene: 15. This CDR3 has 19 amino acids. The germline V gene has CDR1 KGHSH and CDR2 LQKENI. CDR3 protein: CASSPWLAGVPDWQETQYF. CDR3 in DNA: TGTGCCAGCTCACCGTGGCTAGCGGGAGTGCCGGACTGGCAAGAGACCCAGTACTTC.

The chain uses TRBV27 and TRBJ2-3; D is perhaps TRBD2 (6 bases). V lost 0 bases, J lost 4 bases, and 11 bases lay in between. The CDR3 extends over 15 amino acids. The germline V gene has CDR1 MNHEY and CDR2 SMNVEV (reference sequence). CDR3 in amino acids: CASSLSSGGSDTQYF. The CDR3 nucleotides are TGTGCCAGCAGTTTATCTAGTGGAGGGTCAGATACGCAGTATTTT.

J is TRBJ2-3 and V is TRBV14; no firm D call. V was trimmed by 6 bases and J by 2 bases, leaving 12 bases between them. The CDR3 contains 14 residues. The germline V gene has CDR1 SGHDN and CDR2 FVKESK. The CDR3 region has the DNA TGTGCCAGCAGTCCGACACTTGTCACAGATACGCAGTATTTT. Residues: CASSPTLVTDTQYF.

The chain employs TRBV19 and TRBJ2-3; D is ambiguous. The CDR3 covers 13 residues. Germline V lookup: CDR1 LNHDA, CDR2 SQIVND (reference sequence). V was shortened by 6 bases and J by 6 bases, with 13 bases between the two germline ends. CDR3 coding DNA: TGTGCCAGTAGAAGGCATGATGTGGATACGCAGTATTTT. Translating it yields CASRRHDVDTQYF.

On this clone itself: This same CDR3 is encoded by further DNA sequences in the sample. The V and J genes are TRBV29-1 and TRBJ2-7; D not certain. Germline CDR1 and CDR2: SQVTM and ANQGSEA. There are 11 residues in the CDR3. V gave up 0 bases and J gave up 7 bases, with 7 bases separating them. The CDR3: CSVEDLGEQYF. The CDR3 DNA is TGCAGCGTTGAAGATCTGGGGGAGCAGTACTTC.

The rearrangement links TRBV7-8 to TRBJ2-7; D remains unclear. V was clipped by 5 bases and J by 3 bases, with 8 bases between them. This CDR3 has 12 residues. The V gene's germline CDR1 is SGHVS and CDR2 FQNEAQ. The CDR3 DNA reads TGTGCCAGCAGCCCAAGGGACTACGAGCAGTACTTC. The encoded protein is CASSPRDYEQYF. Filled out from reference TRBV7-8 and TRBJ2-7, the complete variable domain reads GAGVSQSPRYKVAKRGQDVALRCDPISGHVSLFWYQQALGQGPEFLTYFQNEAQLDKSGLPSDRFFAERPEGSVSTLKIQRTQQEDSAVYLCASSPRDYEQYFGPGTRLTVT.

This rearrangement joins TRBV4-2 to TRBJ2-2, with 8 bases matching TRBD2. The CDR3 loop spans 17 amino acids. CDR1 is LGHNA and CDR2 is YNFKEQ in the germline V gene. The junction had 6 bases not matched to a gene; V was cut back by 3 bases and J by 0 bases. Here the CDR3 DNA reads TGTGCCAGCAGCCAGCGACCAGCGGGGGCGAACACCGGGGAGCTGTTTTTT. Encoded protein: CASSQRPAGANTGELFF.

The count of this clone is one. The chain has TRBV29-1 and TRBJ1-2, with D perhaps TRBD1 (5 bases). The CDR3 length is 13 residues. Germline loops: CDR1 SQVTM, CDR2 ANQGSEA. CDR3 sequence: CSQSSLEGHGYTF. CDR3 DNA sequence: TGCTCGCAATCCTCTCTAGAGGGGCATGGCTACACCTTC.

This clone was seen only a few times. The J gene is TRBJ1-4, the V gene TRBV19; possible D gene TRBD1, 6 bases. The CDR3 consists of 14 residues. Germline V gene lookup returns CDR1 LNHDA and CDR2 SQIVND (reference sequence). Trimming took off 8 bases at V and 7 bases at J, with 17 bases between the two ends. CDR3 DNA: TGTGCCAGTGCACCGGGGGCAGGCGGTGAAAAACTGTTTTTT. Translating it yields CASAPGAGGEKLFF.

This chain links TRBV20-1 with TRBJ2-7; no definite D call. This CDR3 has 10 residues. Between the trimmed V and J ends, which lost 7 bases and 6 bases, there was a span of 10 bases. Germline values: CDR1 DFQATT, CDR2 SNEGSKA (reference sequence). CDR3 region: CSVSVSEQYF. In nucleotides, the CDR3 is TGCAGTGTAAGTGTGAGCGAGCAGTACTTC.

The chain joins TRBV5-6 to TRBJ2-7; D ambiguous. V shed 0 bases and J shed 2 bases, with 6 bases lying between them. Germline V gene sequence: CDR1 SGHDT, CDR2 YYEEEE. This CDR3 has 13 amino acids. In DNA, the CDR3 is TGTGCCAGCAGCTTGGGGTCCACCTACGAGCAGTACTTC. It yields the protein CASSLGSTYEQYF.

The chain joins TRBV29-1 to TRBJ2-1; TRBD1 is a possible D gene (6 bases). CDR1 is SQVTM and CDR2 is ANQGSEA in the germline V gene. V lost 6 bases to trimming and J lost 5 bases, with 23 bases between them. CDR3 length equals 16 residues. The CDR3 sequence: CSVDPVGASRNNEQFF. The CDR3 nucleotides read TGCAGCGTCGATCCTGTGGGGGCCTCTCGTAACAATGAGCAGTTCTTC.

V is TRBV6-6 and J is TRBJ1-5; D is ambiguous. Germline CDR1 is MNHNY and CDR2 is SVGAGI (reference sequence). The CDR3 covers 12 residues. Between the trimmed V and J ends, which lost 0 bases and 7 bases, there was a span of 4 bases. CDR3 region: CASSYSRQPQHF. The CDR3 region has the DNA TGTGCCAGCAGTTACTCGCGACAGCCCCAGCATTTT.

This chain uses TRBV28 with TRBJ2-1, with a weak D call TRBD1 (5 bases). Germline CDR1 MDHEN, CDR2 SYDVKM. The CDR3 is 13 amino acids. The germline V and J ends were trimmed by 7 bases and 8 bases, with 15 bases remaining between them. Written as DNA, the CDR3 is TGTGCCAGCATCTCGCAGGGTTTGGATGAGCAGTTCTTC. This gives the protein CASISQGLDEQFF.

This clone was counted between two and nine times. The J gene is TRBJ2-2, the V gene TRBV5-4; a weak D match, TRBD1 (5 bases). There are 14 residues in the CDR3. The V end was cut by 1 base, the J end by 7 bases, with 11 bases between. Germline loops: CDR1 SGHNT, CDR2 YYREEE (reference sequence). The CDR3 loop is CASSLRGGNGELFF. CDR3 nucleotide sequence: TGTGCCAGCAGCTTGAGGGGTGGGAACGGGGAGCTGTTTTTT. Full variable domain (remainder filled in from reference TRBV5-4 and TRBJ2-2): ETGVTQSPTHLIKTRGQQVTLRCSSQSGHNTVSWYQQALGQGPQFIFQYYREEENGRGNFPPRFSGLQFPNYSSELNVNALELDDSALYLCASSLRGGNGELFFGEGSRLTVL.

This clone was seen a handful of times. The J gene is TRBJ2-2, the V gene TRBV29-1, with a possible D match to TRBD2 (6 bases). The V end was cut by 6 bases, the J end by 5 bases, with 19 bases between. The CDR3 has 15 residues. Germline CDR1 SQVTM, CDR2 ANQGSEA. In nucleotides, the CDR3 is TGCAGCGTCCTACTAGCTCCCCACGGGACCGGGGAGCTGTTTTTT. The encoded protein is CSVLLAPHGTGELFF.

The chain joins TRBV5-1 to TRBJ2-7; TRBD1 agrees at 10 bases. J gave up 4 bases and V 3 bases, and 1 base lay outside the gene matches. The CDR3 covers 13 residues. Germline CDR1 reads SGHRS; CDR2 reads YFSETQ. The CDR3 DNA reads TGCGCCAGCAGCTCGGGACAGGGGTACGAGCAGTACTTC. Translation gives CASSSGQGYEQYF.

V usage is TRBV25-1 and J usage is TRBJ2-7; D unresolved. V was cut by 3 bases and J by 6 bases, with 6 bases left in between. Germline values: CDR1 MGHDK, CDR2 SYGVNS. The CDR3 consists of 11 residues. CDR3 protein: CASSDNLEQYF. DNA for the CDR3: TGTGCCAGCAGTGATAATCTCGAGCAGTACTTC.

This chain links TRBV9 with TRBJ2-3, with TRBD2 as a possible D gene (5 bases). Trimming took 5 bases from V and 1 from J, leaving 11 bases between them. The CDR3 extends over 14 amino acids. The germline gives CDR1 SGDLS, CDR2 YYNGEE. The CDR3 loop reads CASRGEFGTDTQYF. In nucleotides, the CDR3 is TGTGCCAGCAGGGGAGAATTCGGCACAGATACGCAGTATTTT.

The chain combines TRBV7-8 with TRBJ2-7, with D unresolved. The germline V and J ends were trimmed by 1 base and 6 bases, with 10 bases remaining between them. CDR1 and CDR2 (germline): SGHVS, FQNEAQ. The CDR3 extends over 13 amino acids. CDR3 residues: CASSLGAPPEQYF. The CDR3 DNA is TGTGCCAGCAGCTTAGGAGCCCCGCCCGAGCAGTACTTC.

This chain links TRBV27 with TRBJ1-4, with D unresolved. CDR3 size: 13 residues. Germline loops: CDR1 MNHEY, CDR2 SMNVEV (reference sequence). Trimming shortened V by 1 base and J by 5 bases, and 5 bases separated the two germline ends. CDR3 amino acids: CASSLLENEKLFF. DNA for the CDR3: TGTGCCAGCAGTTTATTGGAAAATGAAAAACTGTTTTTT.

The chain links TRBV5-1 to TRBJ2-7; TRBD2 might be the D (6 bases). Trimming stripped 4 bases from V and 0 bases from J, with 14 bases between. The CDR3 sequence is 15 residues long. Germline loops: CDR1 SGHRS, CDR2 YFSETQ. In DNA, the CDR3 is TGCGCCAGCAGCATCCGGGACGGGAGCTCCTACGAGCAGTACTTC. This encodes CASSIRDGSSYEQYF.

The chain combines TRBV19 with TRBJ2-5; D possibly matches TRBD1 or TRBD2 (6 bases each). The CDR3 length is 14 residues. Germline-derived CDR1 and CDR2 are LNHDA and SQIVND (reference sequence). Trimming took off 3 bases at V and 4 bases at J, with 12 bases between the two ends. The CDR3 reads CASSIGGGRETQYF. In nucleotides, the CDR3 is TGTGCCAGTAGTATCGGAGGGGGGAGAGAGACCCAGTACTTC.

This rearrangement joins TRBV29-1 to TRBJ1-2; 9 bases are shared with TRBD1. J gave up 1 base and V 5 bases, and 2 bases lay outside the gene matches. The CDR3 is 13 amino acids. The V gene's germline CDR1 is SQVTM and CDR2 ANQGSEA. CDR3 in DNA: TGCAGCGTTCTGGACAGGGGTAACTATGGCTACACCTTC. It yields the protein CSVLDRGNYGYTF.

The gene calls are TRBV7-8 and TRBJ1-2; D call uncertain. V shed 5 bases and J shed 6 bases, with 16 bases lying between them. This CDR3 has 14 residues. The germline gives CDR1 SGHVS, CDR2 FQNEAQ. The CDR3 bases are TGTGCCAGCAGCACGAGGACTATGCTTGATGGCTACACCTTC. Its translation is CASSTRTMLDGYTF.

The V call is TRBV14, the J call TRBJ2-1; the D is unclear. The CDR3 extends over 16 amino acids. V dropped 0 bases and J dropped 0 bases, with 9 bases sitting between them. The germline V gene encodes CDR1 SGHDN and CDR2 FVKESK. In DNA, the CDR3 is TGTGCCAGCAGCCAAGAAGCCGGGCCCTCCTACAATGAGCAGTTCTTC. Residues: CASSQEAGPSYNEQFF.

This clone was observed a handful of times. The same CDR3 can be traced to other DNA sequences in this sample. V gene TRBV29-1 combines with J gene TRBJ1-1; D remains ambiguous. Germline loops: CDR1 SQVTM, CDR2 ANQGSEA. Trimming left V 7 bases short and J 1 base short, with 4 bases between. There are 10 residues in the CDR3. This CDR3 is CSAQNTEAFF. The CDR3 nucleotides are TGCAGCGCCCAGAACACTGAAGCTTTCTTT.

This rearrangement joins TRBV30 to TRBJ1-1; D uncertain. The V end was cut by 4 bases, the J end by 10 bases, with 13 bases between. Germline V CDR1 and CDR2: GTSNPN, SVGIG (reference sequence). The CDR3 loop spans 11 amino acids. The CDR3 here is CAWNLALGAFF. The CDR3, as DNA: TGTGCCTGGAATTTGGCTCTAGGAGCTTTCTTT.

This chain links TRBV15 with TRBJ2-3; D possibly corresponds to TRBD1 (7 bases). The CDR3 is 18 amino acids. Trimming cost V 0 bases and J 2 bases, with 18 bases left between them. The germline CDR1 and CDR2 sequences are LNHNV and YYDKDF (reference sequence). CDR3 sequence (DNA): TGTGCCACCAGCAGAGATTTTGGGGGGACAGTTTTCACAGATACGCAGTATTTT. Protein sequence: CATSRDFGGTVFTDTQYF.